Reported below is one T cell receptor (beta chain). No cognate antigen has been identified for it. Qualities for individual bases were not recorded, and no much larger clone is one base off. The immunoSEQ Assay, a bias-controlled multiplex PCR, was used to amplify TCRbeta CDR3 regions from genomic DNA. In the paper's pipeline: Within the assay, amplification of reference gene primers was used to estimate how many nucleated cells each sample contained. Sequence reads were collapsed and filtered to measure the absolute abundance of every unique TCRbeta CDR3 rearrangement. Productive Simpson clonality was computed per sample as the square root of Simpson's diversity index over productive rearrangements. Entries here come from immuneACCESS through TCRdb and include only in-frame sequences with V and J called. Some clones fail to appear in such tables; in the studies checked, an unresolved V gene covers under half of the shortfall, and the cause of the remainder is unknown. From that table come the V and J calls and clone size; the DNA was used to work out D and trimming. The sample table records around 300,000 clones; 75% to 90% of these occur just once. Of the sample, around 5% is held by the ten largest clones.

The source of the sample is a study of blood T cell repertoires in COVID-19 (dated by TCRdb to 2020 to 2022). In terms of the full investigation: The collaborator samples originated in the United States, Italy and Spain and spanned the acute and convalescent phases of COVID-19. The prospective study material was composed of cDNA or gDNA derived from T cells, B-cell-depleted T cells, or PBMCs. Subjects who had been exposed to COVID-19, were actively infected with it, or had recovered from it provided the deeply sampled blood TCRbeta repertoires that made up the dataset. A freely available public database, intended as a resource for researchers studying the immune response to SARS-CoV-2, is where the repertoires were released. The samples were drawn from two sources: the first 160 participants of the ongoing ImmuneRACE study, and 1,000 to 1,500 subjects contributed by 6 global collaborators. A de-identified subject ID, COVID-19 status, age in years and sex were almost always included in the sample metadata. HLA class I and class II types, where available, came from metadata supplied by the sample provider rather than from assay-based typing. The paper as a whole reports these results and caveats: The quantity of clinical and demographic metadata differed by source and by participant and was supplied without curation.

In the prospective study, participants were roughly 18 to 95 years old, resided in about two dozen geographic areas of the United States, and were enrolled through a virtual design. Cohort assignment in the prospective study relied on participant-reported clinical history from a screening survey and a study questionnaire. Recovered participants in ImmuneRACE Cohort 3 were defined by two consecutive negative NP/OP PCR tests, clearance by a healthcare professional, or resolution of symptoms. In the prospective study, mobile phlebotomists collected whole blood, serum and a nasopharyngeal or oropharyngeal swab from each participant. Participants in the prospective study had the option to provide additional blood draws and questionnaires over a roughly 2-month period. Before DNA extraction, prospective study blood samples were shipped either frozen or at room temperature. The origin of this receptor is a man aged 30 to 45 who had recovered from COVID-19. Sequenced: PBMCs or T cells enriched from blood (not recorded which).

The CDR3 region has the sequence CASSPSQLNTEAFF. In nucleotide form, the sequence is TGTGCCAGCAGCCCCTCACAGTTGAACACTGAAGCTTTCTTT. The V and J genes are TRBV28 and TRBJ1-1; the D gene lacks a confident call. As encoded in the germline V gene, CDR1 is MDHEN while CDR2 is SYDVKM. V is shortened by 6 bases, J by 0 bases, and the region joining them spans 11 bases. The CDR3 contains 14 residues, cysteine and phenylalanine counted. Just the 42-base CDR3 DNA is kept, in frame starting at base 1.